Described below is a single TCR beta chain sequence and its context. Antigen unknown. The source of the sample is a study of T cells in localized non-small cell lung cancer. Study outcomes and limitations: Longer survival (overall) was linked to higher T cell density in blood.

Method: immunoSEQ multiplex PCR; TCRdb's copy keeps in-frame clones and lacks some. The table shows about 7,300 clones, with 23% occurring only once. The sample in question was lung tumor tissue, obtained before any cancer treatment. The receptor comes from a man between 35 and 75 years old with stage III squamous cell lung carcinoma.

The CDR3 DNA is TGCGCCAGCAGCCAAGACCGGGACACTGGAAACACCATATATTTT. Its protein is CASSQDRDTGNTIYF. The chain combines TRBV4-1 with TRBJ1-3; perhaps TRBD1 as D (6 bases). Germline-derived CDR1 and CDR2 are MGHRA and YSYEKL. This CDR3 region has 15 residues. The germline V and J ends were trimmed by 0 bases and 2 bases, with 8 bases remaining between them.